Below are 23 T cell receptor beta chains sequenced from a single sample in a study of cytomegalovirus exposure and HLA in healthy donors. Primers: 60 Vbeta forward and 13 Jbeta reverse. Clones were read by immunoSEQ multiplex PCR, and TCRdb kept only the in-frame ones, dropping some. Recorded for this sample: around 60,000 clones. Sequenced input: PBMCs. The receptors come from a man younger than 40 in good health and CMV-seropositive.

CDR3 sequence: CASSLLAGQETQYF. The CDR3 coding sequence is TGTGCCAGCAGCTTATTGGCAGGACAAGAGACCCAGTACTTC. The gene calls are TRBV13 and TRBJ2-5; D is uncertain. V dropped 2 bases and J dropped 2 bases, with 9 bases sitting between them. Germline V gene sequence: CDR1 PRHDT, CDR2 FYEKMQ (reference sequence). The CDR3 has 14 residues.

The CDR3 region is CASSQDRGGTEAFF. DNA of the CDR3: TGCGCCAGCAGCCAAGATCGTGGCGGCACTGAAGCTTTCTTT. The J gene is TRBJ1-1, the V gene TRBV4-1; no reliable D call. Germline V CDR1 and CDR2: MGHRA, YSYEKL. The CDR3 totals 14 residues. V dropped 0 bases and J dropped 4 bases, with 9 bases sitting between them.

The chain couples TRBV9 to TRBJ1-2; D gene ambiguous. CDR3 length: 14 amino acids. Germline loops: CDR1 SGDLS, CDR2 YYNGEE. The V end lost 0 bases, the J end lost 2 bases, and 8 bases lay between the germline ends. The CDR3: CASSVAGLNYGYTF. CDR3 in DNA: TGTGCCAGCAGCGTAGCTGGCTTAAACTATGGCTACACCTTC.

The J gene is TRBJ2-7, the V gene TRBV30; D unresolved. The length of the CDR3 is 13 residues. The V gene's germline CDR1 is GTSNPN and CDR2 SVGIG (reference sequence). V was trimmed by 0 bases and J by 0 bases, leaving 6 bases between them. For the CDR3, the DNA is TGTGCCTGGAGTGTTTCTAGCTCCTACGAGCAGTACTTC. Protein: CAWSVSSSYEQYF.

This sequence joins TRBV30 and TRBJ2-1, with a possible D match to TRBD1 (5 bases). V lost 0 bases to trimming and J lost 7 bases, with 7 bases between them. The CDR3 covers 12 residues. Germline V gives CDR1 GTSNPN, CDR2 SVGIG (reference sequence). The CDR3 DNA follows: TGTGCCTGGAGTGTAGGGGTAAATGAGCAGTTCTTC. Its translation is CAWSVGVNEQFF.

CDR3 sequence: CASSLAGTGNGYTF. The CDR3 coding sequence is TGTGCCAGCAGCTTAGCCGGGACAGGGAATGGCTACACCTTC. This chain uses TRBV11-1 with TRBJ1-2; TRBD1 matches at 9 bases. With V trimmed by 0 bases and J by 6 bases, 2 bases remained unmatched. Per the germline V gene, CDR1 is SGHAT and CDR2 is FQDESV (reference sequence). CDR3 length: 14 amino acids.

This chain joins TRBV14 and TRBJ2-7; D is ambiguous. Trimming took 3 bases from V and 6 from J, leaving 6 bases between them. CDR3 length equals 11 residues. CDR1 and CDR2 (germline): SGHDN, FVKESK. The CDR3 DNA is TGTGCCAGCAGCCACGGGTTCGAGCAGTACTTC. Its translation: CASSHGFEQYF.

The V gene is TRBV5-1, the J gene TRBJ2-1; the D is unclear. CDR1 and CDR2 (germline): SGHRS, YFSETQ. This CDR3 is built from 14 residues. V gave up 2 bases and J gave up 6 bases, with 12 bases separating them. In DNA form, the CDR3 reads TGCGCCAGCAGCTTCTCAGGTTCCGTCAATGAGCAGTTCTTC. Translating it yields CASSFSGSVNEQFF.

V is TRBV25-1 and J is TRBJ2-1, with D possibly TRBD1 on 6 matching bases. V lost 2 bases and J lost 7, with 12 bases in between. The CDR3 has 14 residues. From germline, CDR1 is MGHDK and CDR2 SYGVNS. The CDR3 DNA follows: TGTGCCAGCAGTGAAGGGGGCCGGACGAATGAGCAGTTCTTC. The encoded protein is CASSEGGRTNEQFF.

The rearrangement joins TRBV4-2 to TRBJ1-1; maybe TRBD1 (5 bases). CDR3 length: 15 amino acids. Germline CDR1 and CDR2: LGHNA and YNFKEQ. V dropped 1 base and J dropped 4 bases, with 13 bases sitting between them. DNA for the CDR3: TGTGCCAGCAGCCAAGCGTCAGGGATGGGCACTGAAGCTTTCTTT. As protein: CASSQASGMGTEAFF.

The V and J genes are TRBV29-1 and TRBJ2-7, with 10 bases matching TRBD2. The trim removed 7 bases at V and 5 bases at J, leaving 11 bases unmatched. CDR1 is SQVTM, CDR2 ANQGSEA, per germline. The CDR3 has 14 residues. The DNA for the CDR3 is TGCAGCGCCAGCCTAGCGGGAGTTCGTGACGAGCAGTACTTC. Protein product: CSASLAGVRDEQYF.

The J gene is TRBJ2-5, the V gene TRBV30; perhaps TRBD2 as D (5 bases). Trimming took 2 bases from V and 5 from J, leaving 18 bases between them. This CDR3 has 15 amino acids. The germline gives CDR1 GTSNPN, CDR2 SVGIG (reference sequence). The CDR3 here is CAWSPFRGIRETQYF. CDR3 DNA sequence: TGTGCCTGGAGTCCCTTTAGAGGGATTCGGGAGACCCAGTACTTC.

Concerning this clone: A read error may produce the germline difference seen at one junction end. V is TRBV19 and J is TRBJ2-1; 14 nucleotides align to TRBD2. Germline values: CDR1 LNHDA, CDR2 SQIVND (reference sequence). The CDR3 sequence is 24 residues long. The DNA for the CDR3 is TGTGCCAGTAGTACTTACACCGGGACAGGGGACCCCGGACTAGCGGGGGGCTCCGACAATGAGCAGTTCTTC. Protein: CASSTYTGTGDPGLAGGSDNEQFF.

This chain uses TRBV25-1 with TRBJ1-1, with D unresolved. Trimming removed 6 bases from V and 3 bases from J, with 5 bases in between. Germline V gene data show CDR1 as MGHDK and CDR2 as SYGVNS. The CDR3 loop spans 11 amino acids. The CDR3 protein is CASREYTEAFF. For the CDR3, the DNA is TGTGCCAGCAGGGAGTACACTGAAGCTTTCTTT.

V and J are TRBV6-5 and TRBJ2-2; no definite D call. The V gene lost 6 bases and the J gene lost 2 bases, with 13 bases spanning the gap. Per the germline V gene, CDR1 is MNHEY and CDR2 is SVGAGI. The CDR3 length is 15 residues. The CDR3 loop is CASRVRRLNTGELFF. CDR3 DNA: TGTGCCAGCAGGGTAAGAAGACTTAACACCGGGGAGCTGTTTTTT.

DNA for the CDR3: TGTGCCAGTAGTATAGTTTTCGGTCGGGGAGCCGACGAGCAGTACTTC. Residues: CASSIVFGRGADEQYF. V usage is TRBV19 and J usage is TRBJ2-7; D is possibly TRBD2 (5 bases). The CDR3 has 16 residues. V lost 1 base and J lost 5, with 18 bases in between. Germline V gene data show CDR1 as LNHDA and CDR2 as SQIVND (reference sequence).

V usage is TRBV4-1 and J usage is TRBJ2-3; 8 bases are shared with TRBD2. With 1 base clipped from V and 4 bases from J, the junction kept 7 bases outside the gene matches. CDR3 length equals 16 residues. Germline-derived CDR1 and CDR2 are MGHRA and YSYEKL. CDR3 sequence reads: CASSQVGAGVADTQYF. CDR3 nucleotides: TGCGCCAGCAGCCAAGTGGGAGCGGGGGTCGCAGATACGCAGTATTTT.

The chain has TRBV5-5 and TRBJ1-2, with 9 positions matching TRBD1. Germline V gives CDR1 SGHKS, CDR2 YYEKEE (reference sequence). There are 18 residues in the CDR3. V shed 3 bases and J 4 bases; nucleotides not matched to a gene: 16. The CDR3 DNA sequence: TGTGCCAGCAGCTGGGTGAGGACAGGGGCTTTCAGCCTCTATGGCTACACCTTC. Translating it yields CASSWVRTGAFSLYGYTF.

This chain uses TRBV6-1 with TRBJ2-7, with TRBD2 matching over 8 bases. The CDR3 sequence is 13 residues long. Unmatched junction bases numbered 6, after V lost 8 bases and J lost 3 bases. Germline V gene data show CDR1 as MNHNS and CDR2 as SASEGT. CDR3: CASRPLAGYEQYF. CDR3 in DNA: TGTGCCAGCCGCCCGCTAGCGGGCTACGAGCAGTACTTC.

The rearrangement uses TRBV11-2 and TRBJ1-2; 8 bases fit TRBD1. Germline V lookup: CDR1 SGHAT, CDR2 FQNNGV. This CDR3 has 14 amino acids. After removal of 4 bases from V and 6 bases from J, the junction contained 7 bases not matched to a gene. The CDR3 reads CASSYGGQDNGYTF. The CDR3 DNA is TGTGCCAGCAGCTATGGGGGACAGGACAATGGCTACACCTTC.

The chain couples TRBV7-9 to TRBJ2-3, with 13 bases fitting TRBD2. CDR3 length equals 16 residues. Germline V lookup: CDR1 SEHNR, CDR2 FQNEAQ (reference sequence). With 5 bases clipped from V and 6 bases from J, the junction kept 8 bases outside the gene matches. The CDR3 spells CASSRTSGRIIDTQYF. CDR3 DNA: TGTGCCAGCAGCCGGACTAGCGGGAGAATCATCGATACGCAGTATTTT.

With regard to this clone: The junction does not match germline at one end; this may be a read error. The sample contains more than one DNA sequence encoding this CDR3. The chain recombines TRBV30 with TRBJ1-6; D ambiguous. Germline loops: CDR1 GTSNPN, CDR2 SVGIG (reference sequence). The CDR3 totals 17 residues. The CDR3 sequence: CAWSQTLGRSYNSPLHF. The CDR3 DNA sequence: TGTGCCTGGAGTCAGACCTTAGGGAGGTCCTATAATTCACCCCTACACTTT.

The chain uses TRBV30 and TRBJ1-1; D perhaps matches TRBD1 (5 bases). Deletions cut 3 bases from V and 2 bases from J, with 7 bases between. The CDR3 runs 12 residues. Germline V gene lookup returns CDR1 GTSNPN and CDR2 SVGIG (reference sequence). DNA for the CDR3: TGTGCCTGGAGCAGGGTCAACACTGAAGCTTTCTTT. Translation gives CAWSRVNTEAFF. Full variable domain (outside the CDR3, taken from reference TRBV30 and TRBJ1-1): SQTIHQWPATLVQPVGSPLSLECTVEGTSNPNLYWYRQAAGRGLQLLFYSVGIGQISSEVPQNLSASRPQDRQFILSSKKLLLSDSGFYLCAWSRVNTEAFFGQGTRLTVV.